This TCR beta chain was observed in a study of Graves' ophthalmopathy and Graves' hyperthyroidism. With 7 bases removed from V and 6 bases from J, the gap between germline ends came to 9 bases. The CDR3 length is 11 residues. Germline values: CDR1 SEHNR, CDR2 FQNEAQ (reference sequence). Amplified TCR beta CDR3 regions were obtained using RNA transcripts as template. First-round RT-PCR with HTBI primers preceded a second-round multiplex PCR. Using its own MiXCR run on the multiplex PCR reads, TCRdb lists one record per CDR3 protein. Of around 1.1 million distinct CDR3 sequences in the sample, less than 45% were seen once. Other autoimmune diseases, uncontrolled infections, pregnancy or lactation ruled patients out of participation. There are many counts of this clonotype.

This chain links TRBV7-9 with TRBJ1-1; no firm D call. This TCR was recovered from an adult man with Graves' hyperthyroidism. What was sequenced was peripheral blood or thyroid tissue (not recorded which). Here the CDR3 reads CASTLGAEAFF. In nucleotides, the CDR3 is TGTGCCAGCACCCTTGGGGCTGAAGCTTTCTTT. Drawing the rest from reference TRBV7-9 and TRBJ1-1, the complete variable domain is DTGVSQNPRHKITKRGQNVTFRCDPISEHNRLYWYRQTLGQGPEFLTYFQNEAQLEKSRLLSDRFSAERPKGSFSTLEIQRTEQGDSAMYLCASTLGAEAFFGQGTRLTVV.